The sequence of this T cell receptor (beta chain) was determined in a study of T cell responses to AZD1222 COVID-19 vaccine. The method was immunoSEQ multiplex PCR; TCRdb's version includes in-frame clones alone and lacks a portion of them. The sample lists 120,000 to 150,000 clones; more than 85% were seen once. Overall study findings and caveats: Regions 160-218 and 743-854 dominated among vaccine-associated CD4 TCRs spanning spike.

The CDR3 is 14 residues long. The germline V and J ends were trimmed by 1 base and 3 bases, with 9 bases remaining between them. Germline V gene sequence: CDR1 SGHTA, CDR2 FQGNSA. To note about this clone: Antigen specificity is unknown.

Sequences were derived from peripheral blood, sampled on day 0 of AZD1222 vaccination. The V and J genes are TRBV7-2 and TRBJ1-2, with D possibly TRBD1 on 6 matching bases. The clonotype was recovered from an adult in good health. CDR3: CASSLGGTYYGYTF. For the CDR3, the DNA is TGTGCCAGCAGCTTAGGGGGGACATACTATGGCTACACCTTC.